This TCR beta chain was identified during a study of shared clonotypes between healthy human individuals. On this clone itself: The antigen is not known.

Original processing methods: Junction-only sequences without quality scores were provided by ImmunoSEQ, so filtering was different. TCRdb keeps only in-frame clones here, not all; method: immunoSEQ multiplex PCR. V and J calls and clone size follow that table, whereas D and trimming were derived from the DNA. The sample yields about 580,000 clones, 95% to 98% seen once. This CDR3 contains 15 residues. The ends lost 3 bases at V and 4 bases at J; junction bases unmatched: 7. Germline lookup yields CDR1 SGDLS and CDR2 YYNGEE. CD8 cells classed as naive were CD45RO-negative and positively selected for CCR7, excluding terminally differentiated effector memory CD45RA+ cells. Study observations and caveats: When compared with the clonotypes that were shared by all four sorted-subset donors, the non-shared clonotypes turned out to have lower generation probabilities. What naive subsets generally showed was a larger estimated richness than memory subsets showed.

The clonotype originates from a man aged 25 to 45 in good health. The V and J genes are TRBV9 and TRBJ1-3; 7 bases fit TRBD1. The sequenced material came from naive CD8+ T cells sorted from blood. The CDR3, as DNA: TGTGCCAGCAGCGCCGCCGGAGGGGGCGGAAACACCATATATTTT. Translating it yields CASSAAGGGGNTIYF.